This record covers a single TCR beta chain. The antigen is undetermined. The data derive from a study of cytomegalovirus exposure and HLA in healthy donors. The PCR had 60 Vbeta and 13 Jbeta primers. Source study methods: Later reanalysis found roughly 80 million unique TCR beta chains, around 10 million of them shared. TCRdb's table, derived via immunoSEQ multiplex PCR, lists solely in-frame clones and lacks some. V and J calls plus clone size are reproduced from that table; the DNA served to infer D and trimming. The sample lists 100,000 to 150,000 clones, about 8.5% occurring once. The study's findings and limits: TRBV6-2, TRBV6-3 and other indistinguishable V segments were excluded. The study labeled 150 to 200 TCR beta chains cytomegalovirus-associated.

The CDR3 length is 14 residues. Germline CDR1 and CDR2: MNHEY and SMNVEV (reference sequence). Trimming removed 7 bases from V and 1 base from J, with 13 bases in between. This TCR was recovered from a man aged 35-49 years in good health and CMV-seronegative. Sequenced material: PBMCs. The chain is built from TRBV27 and TRBJ1-1, with a tentative D call TRBD1 (5 bases). Here the CDR3 DNA reads TGTGCCAGCACCCCGACAGCTTGGAACACTGAAGCTTTCTTT. The encoded protein is CASTPTAWNTEAFF.